The 17 T cell receptor beta chains below come from one sample, sequenced in a study of cytomegalovirus exposure and HLA in healthy donors. Primers: 60 Vbeta forward and 13 Jbeta reverse. Repertoires were generated with immunoSEQ multiplex PCR, while TCRdb's copy carries only in-frame clones and drops some. The data hold under 200,000 clones, with roughly 85% observed a single time. Sequenced sample: PBMCs. The receptors come from a woman in her thirties or forties in good health and CMV-seronegative.

The J gene is TRBJ2-3, the V gene TRBV5-1; 9 bases line up with TRBD2. The CDR3 has 17 residues. Germline CDR1 SGHRS, CDR2 YFSETQ. V gave up 0 bases and J gave up 1 base; unmatched junction bases: 6. In DNA, the CDR3 is TGCGCCAGCAGCTTGGGAATAGCGGGGGACGGCACAGATACGCAGTATTTT. Residues: CASSLGIAGDGTDTQYF.

This rearrangement joins TRBV4-3 to TRBJ2-2; 9 bases line up with TRBD2. Germline V gene data show CDR1 as LGHNA and CDR2 as YSLEER. The CDR3 runs to 18 residues. Trimming removed 4 bases from V and 6 bases from J; junction bases left unmatched: 15. The CDR3: CASSPQGWGGRVAGELFF. In nucleotides, the CDR3 is TGCGCCAGCAGCCCACAGGGGTGGGGCGGGAGGGTGGCCGGGGAGCTGTTTTTT.

J is TRBJ2-7 and V is TRBV15, with D perhaps matching TRBD1 (5 bases). Germline CDR1 is LNHNV and CDR2 is YYDKDF (reference sequence). V was trimmed by 1 base and J by 0 bases, leaving 10 bases between them. The CDR3 runs to 15 residues. This chain's CDR3 is CATSRVKGVSYEQYF. The CDR3 coding sequence is TGTGCCACCAGCAGAGTTAAAGGGGTCTCCTACGAGCAGTACTTC.

This clone was detected once. The rearrangement joins TRBV18 to TRBJ2-2; D unclear. Trimming removed 4 bases from V and 1 base from J, with 7 bases in between. Per the germline V gene, CDR1 is KGHSH and CDR2 is LQKENI. The CDR3 runs to 14 residues. CDR3 sequence (DNA): TGTGCCAGCTCACTTTCAGGGAACACCGGGGAGCTGTTTTTT. Protein product: CASSLSGNTGELFF.

The rearrangement uses TRBV28 and TRBJ2-3; D unclear. Germline V CDR1 and CDR2: MDHEN, SYDVKM. This CDR3 region has 13 residues. V gave up 2 bases and J gave up 4 bases, with 7 bases separating them. CDR3 DNA sequence: TGTGCCAGCAGTTTAGGCTCCCCAGATACGCAGTATTTT. As protein: CASSLGSPDTQYF.

The chain joins TRBV10-1 to TRBJ1-1; tentative D call: TRBD1 (6 bases). The germline gives CDR1 WNHNN, CDR2 SYGVQD (reference sequence). The V end lost 5 bases, the J end lost 4 bases, and 11 bases lay between the germline ends. This CDR3 has 13 residues. Here the CDR3 DNA reads TGCGCCAGCAGTCGACAGGAATTCACTGAAGCTTTCTTT. It is translated as CASSRQEFTEAFF.

The chain uses TRBV5-1 and TRBJ2-1; TRBD2 aligns across 8 bases. Germline V gives CDR1 SGHRS, CDR2 YFSETQ. This CDR3 has 14 residues. The trim removed 6 bases at V and 12 bases at J, leaving 14 bases unmatched. The CDR3 nucleotides are TGCGCCAGCAACTTAAAAGGGGCGGGGGGCCCGCAGTTCTTC. Translation: CASNLKGAGGPQFF.

The rearrangement links TRBV27 to TRBJ1-2; no reliable D call. This CDR3 comprises 13 residues. Germline lookup yields CDR1 MNHEY and CDR2 SMNVEV (reference sequence). Trimming took off 6 bases at V and 8 bases at J, with 16 bases between the two ends. The CDR3 DNA reads as TGTGCCAGCAGCCCCTCCCAACGGGAAGGCTACACCTTC. The encoded protein is CASSPSQREGYTF.

The sample holds a few counts of this clone. The genes are TRBV6-6 and TRBJ1-1; TRBD1 agrees at 8 bases. From germline, CDR1 is MNHNY and CDR2 SVGAGI (reference sequence). This CDR3 has 16 residues. Losses at the gene ends were 3 bases for V and 3 bases for J; bases not matched to a gene: 9. The chain's CDR3 is CASSYKIRGRDTEAFF. The DNA of the CDR3 is TGTGCCAGCAGTTATAAAATCAGGGGGCGGGACACTGAAGCTTTCTTT.

The V gene is TRBV19, the J gene TRBJ1-5; 8 bases align to TRBD1. Germline values: CDR1 LNHDA, CDR2 SQIVND (reference sequence). The ends lost 6 bases at V and 4 bases at J; junction bases unmatched: 5. CDR3 length: 14 amino acids. CDR3 sequence: CASSGTGINQPQHF. The CDR3 DNA reads as TGTGCCAGTAGCGGGACAGGTATTAATCAGCCCCAGCATTTT.

The chain joins TRBV28 to TRBJ1-1; D possibly corresponds to TRBD1 (5 bases). Trimming removed 1 base at V and 0 bases at J, with 9 bases between. Germline V gene sequence: CDR1 MDHEN, CDR2 SYDVKM. This CDR3 has 15 amino acids. The CDR3 DNA reads as TGTGCCAGCAGTTTATCGGCAGGGCTGAACACTGAAGCTTTCTTT. This codes for CASSLSAGLNTEAFF.

The chain combines TRBV27 with TRBJ1-2; D is uncertain. The CDR3 is 12 residues long. V lost 10 bases and J lost 4, with 13 bases in between. Germline V gene lookup returns CDR1 MNHEY and CDR2 SMNVEV (reference sequence). CDR3 region: CATYERSYGYTF. The DNA for the CDR3 is TGTGCCACCTATGAACGGAGCTATGGCTACACCTTC.

This chain links TRBV10-1 with TRBJ2-3, with D tentatively TRBD1 (5 bases). The CDR3 spans 14 residues. Trimming took off 0 bases at V and 2 bases at J, with 6 bases between the two ends. Germline V lookup: CDR1 WNHNN, CDR2 SYGVQD (reference sequence). The CDR3 DNA reads as TGCGCCAGCAGTGAGTCGACAGCCACAGATACGCAGTATTTT. This codes for CASSESTATDTQYF.

This clone has a handful of counts. The CDR3 is CASSAGQGPNTEAFF. CDR3 nucleotide sequence: TGTGCCAGCAGTGCGGGACAGGGACCGAACACTGAAGCTTTCTTT. The chain recombines TRBV6-1 with TRBJ1-1, with TRBD1 identical over 9 bases. The V gene's germline CDR1 is MNHNS and CDR2 SASEGT. The junction had 4 bases not matched to a gene; V was cut back by 4 bases and J by 1 base. The CDR3 totals 15 residues.

With regard to this clone: The junction differs from germline at one of its ends, possibly a read error. The V gene is TRBV29-1, the J gene TRBJ2-2; tentatively, D is TRBD2 (6 bases). The CDR3 is 13 residues long. CDR1 and CDR2 from the germline V gene are SQVTM and ANQGSEA. DNA for the CDR3: TGCAGCGTGCAGCGGGCCTCCACCGAGGAGCTGTTTTTT. Protein product: CSVQRASTEELFF.

In its sample, this clone was seen once. The chain employs TRBV7-2 and TRBJ1-2; D gene uncertain. Trimming stripped 2 bases from V and 8 bases from J, with 12 bases between. CDR1 is SGHTA and CDR2 is FQGNSA in the germline V gene. This CDR3 is 13 amino acids long. For the CDR3, the DNA is TGTGCCAGCAGCTTAAGGAGACCTCAGGGCTACACCTTC. This gives the protein CASSLRRPQGYTF.

This clone was recorded once. This chain uses TRBV14 with TRBJ2-3, with D perhaps TRBD1 (5 bases). Trimming removed 0 bases at V and 14 bases at J, with 15 bases between. Germline assignment: CDR1 SGHDN and CDR2 FVKESK. There are 13 residues in the CDR3. The CDR3 nucleotides are TGTGCCAGCAGCCAAGAGGGGCTTAGTGTACGGTATTTT. It encodes CASSQEGLSVRYF.